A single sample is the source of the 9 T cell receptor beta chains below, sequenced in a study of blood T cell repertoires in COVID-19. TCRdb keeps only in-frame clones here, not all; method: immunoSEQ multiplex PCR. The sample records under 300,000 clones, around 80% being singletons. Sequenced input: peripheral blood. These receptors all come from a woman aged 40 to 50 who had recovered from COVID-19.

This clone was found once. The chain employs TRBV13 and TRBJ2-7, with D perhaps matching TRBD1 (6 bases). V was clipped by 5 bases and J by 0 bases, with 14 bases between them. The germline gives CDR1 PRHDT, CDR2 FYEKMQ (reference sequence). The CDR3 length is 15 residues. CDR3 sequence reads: CASSPRTDSSYEQYF. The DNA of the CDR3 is TGTGCCAGCAGCCCCCGGACAGATAGCTCCTACGAGCAGTACTTC.

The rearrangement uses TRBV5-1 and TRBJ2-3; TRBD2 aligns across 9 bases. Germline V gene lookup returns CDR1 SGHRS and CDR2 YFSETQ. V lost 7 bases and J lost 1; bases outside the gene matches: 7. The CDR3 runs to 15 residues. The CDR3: CASQSSSGGTDTQYF. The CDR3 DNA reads TGCGCCAGCCAGTCGTCTAGCGGGGGCACAGATACGCAGTATTTT.

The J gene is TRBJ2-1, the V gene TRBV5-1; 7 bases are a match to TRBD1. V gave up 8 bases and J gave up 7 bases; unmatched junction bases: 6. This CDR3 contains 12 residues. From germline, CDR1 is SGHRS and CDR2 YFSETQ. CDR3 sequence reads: CASRQGRNEQFF. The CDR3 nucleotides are TGCGCCAGTCGACAGGGCCGGAATGAGCAGTTCTTC.

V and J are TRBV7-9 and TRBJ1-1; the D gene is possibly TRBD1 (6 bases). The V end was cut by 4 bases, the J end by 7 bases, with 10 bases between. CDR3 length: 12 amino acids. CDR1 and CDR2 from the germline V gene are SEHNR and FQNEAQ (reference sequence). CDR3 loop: CASSWNRDEAFF. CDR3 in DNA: TGTGCCAGCAGCTGGAACAGGGATGAAGCTTTCTTT.

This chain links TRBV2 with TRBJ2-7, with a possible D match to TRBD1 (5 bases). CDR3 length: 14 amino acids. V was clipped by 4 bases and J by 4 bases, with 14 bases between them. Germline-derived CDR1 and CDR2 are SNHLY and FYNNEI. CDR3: CASSGGTKAYEQYF. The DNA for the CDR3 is TGTGCCAGCAGTGGGGGCACTAAGGCATACGAGCAGTACTTC.

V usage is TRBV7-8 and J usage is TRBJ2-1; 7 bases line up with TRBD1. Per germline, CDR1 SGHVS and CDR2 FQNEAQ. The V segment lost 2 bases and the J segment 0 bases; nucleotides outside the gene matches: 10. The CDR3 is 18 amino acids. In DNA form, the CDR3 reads TGTGCCAGCAGCTTAAGGTTTGGTAGACAGGGCTCCTACAATGAGCAGTTCTTC. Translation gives CASSLRFGRQGSYNEQFF.

CDR3: CASSNRDRNTEAFF. The CDR3 nucleotides are TGTGCCAGCAGTAACCGGGACAGAAACACTGAAGCTTTCTTT. V usage is TRBV3-1 (or the pseudogene TRBV3-2) and J usage is TRBJ1-1, with 7 bases identical to TRBD1. Trimming took 6 bases from V and 2 from J; bases not matched to a gene: 6. From germline, CDR1 is LGHDT and CDR2 YNNKEL (reference sequence). The CDR3 runs 14 residues.

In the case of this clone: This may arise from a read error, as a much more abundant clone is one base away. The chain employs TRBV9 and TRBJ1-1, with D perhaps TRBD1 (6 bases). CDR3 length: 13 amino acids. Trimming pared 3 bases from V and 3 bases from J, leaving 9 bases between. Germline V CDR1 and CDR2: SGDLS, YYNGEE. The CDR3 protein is CASSGQDDTEAFF. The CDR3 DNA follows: TGTGCCAGCAGCGGACAGGACGACACTGAAGCTTTCTTT.

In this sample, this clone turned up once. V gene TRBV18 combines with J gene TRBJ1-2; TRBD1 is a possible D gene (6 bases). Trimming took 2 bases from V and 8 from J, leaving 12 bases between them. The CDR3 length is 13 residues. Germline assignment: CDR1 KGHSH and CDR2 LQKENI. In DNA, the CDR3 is TGTGCCAGCTCACCATCGGGGGGCGCGGGCTACACCTTC. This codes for CASSPSGGAGYTF.